This TCR beta chain appears in the sequencing data of a study of blood T cell repertoires in COVID-19 (dated by TCRdb to 2019 to 2021). In the study overall: Samples from collaborators originated in the United States, Italy and Spain and spanned both the acute and convalescent phases of COVID-19. The dataset comprised deeply sampled blood TCRbeta repertoires from subjects exposed to, actively infected with, or recovered from COVID-19. Where HLA class I and class II types were available, the types were taken from metadata supplied by the sample provider, not from assay-based typing. The samples were drawn from the first 160 participants of the ongoing ImmuneRACE study and from 950 to 1,500 subjects provided by 6 global collaborators. The material from the prospective study consisted of cDNA or gDNA derived from T cells, B-cell-depleted T cells, or PBMCs. Nearly every sample came with metadata listing a de-identified subject ID, COVID-19 status, age in years and sex. The repertoires were released in a freely available public database intended as a resource for research on the immune response to SARS-CoV-2.

Collaborating institutions collected whole blood in K2EDTA tubes following their own protocols. Collaborator samples were shipped for TCRbeta analysis as frozen whole blood, isolated PBMCs, or DNA extracted from either sample type. About this clone: Its antigen remains undetermined. Base qualities were left out, and no much larger clone turns up one base away.

Based on the germline V gene (reference sequence), the CDR1 and CDR2 sequences are MNHEY and SMNVEV. Including the terminal cysteine and phenylalanine, the CDR3 comprises 16 residues. CDR3 DNA only is kept here, 48 bases in frame from base 1. After removal of 5 bases from V and 0 bases from J, the junction retains 8 bases not matched to a gene. TCRbeta CDR3 regions were amplified from genomic DNA by means of the immunoSEQ Assay, a bias-controlled multiplex PCR. The original pipeline was this. Nucleated cell counts per sample were estimated from amplification of reference gene primers within the assay. To quantify the absolute abundance of each unique TCRbeta CDR3 rearrangement, sequence reads were collapsed and filtered. For each sample, productive Simpson clonality was calculated by taking the square root of Simpson's diversity index across productive rearrangements. Not all clones reach the TCRdb copy of this immuneACCESS table, which keeps in-frame sequences only. Checked studies attribute under half of the gap to unresolved V genes and leave the rest unexplained. The V and J calls and the clone size are those of that table, but D and trimming were determined from the DNA. The sample data list under 250,000 clones, and 84% of these were observed just once. The ten largest clones add up to about 2.3% of the sample.

Findings and caveats that apply to the study as a whole: How much clinical and demographic metadata was included differed by source and by participant, and the metadata was provided uncurated.

The sequence is built from TRBV27 and TRBJ2-3, with 7 bases in between that match TRBD2. The material sequenced was peripheral blood. The TCR sequence derives from a woman aged 55-70 years with acute or convalescent COVID-19. The sequenced DNA: TGTGCCAGCAGTGAGATGGCGGGGGTAAGCACAGATACGCAGTATTTT. The resulting protein is CASSEMAGVSTDTQYF.